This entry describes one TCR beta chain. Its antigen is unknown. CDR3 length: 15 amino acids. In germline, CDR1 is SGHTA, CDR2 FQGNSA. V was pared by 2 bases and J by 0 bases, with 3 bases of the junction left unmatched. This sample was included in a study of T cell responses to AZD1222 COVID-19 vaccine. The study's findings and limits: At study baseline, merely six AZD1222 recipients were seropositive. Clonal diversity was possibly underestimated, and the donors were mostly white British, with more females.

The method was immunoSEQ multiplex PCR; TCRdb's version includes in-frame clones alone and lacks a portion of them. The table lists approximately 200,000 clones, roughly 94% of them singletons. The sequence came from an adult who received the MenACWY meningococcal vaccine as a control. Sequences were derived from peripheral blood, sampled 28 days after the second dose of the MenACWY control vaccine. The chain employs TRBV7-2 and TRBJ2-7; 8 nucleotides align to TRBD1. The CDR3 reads CASSLRTGSSYEQYF. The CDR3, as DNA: TGTGCCAGCAGCTTACGGACAGGGAGCTCCTACGAGCAGTACTTC.